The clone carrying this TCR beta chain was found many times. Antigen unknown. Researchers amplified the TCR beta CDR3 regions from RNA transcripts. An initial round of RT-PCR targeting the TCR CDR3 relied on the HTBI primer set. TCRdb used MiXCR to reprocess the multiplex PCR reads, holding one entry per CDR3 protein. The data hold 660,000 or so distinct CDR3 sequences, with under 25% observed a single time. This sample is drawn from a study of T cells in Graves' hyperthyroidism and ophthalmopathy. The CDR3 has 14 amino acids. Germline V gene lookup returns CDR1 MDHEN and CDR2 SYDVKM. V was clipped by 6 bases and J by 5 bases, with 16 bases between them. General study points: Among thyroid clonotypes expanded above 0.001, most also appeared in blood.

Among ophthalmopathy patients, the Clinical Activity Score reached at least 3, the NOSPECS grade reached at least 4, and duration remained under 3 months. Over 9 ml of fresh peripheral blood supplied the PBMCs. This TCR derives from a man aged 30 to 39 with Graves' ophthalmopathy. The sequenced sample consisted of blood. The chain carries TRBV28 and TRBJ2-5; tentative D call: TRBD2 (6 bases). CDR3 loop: CASSREASQETQYF. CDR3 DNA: TGTGCCAGCAGCAGGGAGGCATCACAGGAGACCCAGTACTTC. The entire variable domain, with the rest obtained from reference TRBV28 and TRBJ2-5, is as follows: DVKVTQSSRYLVKRTGEKVFLECVQDMDHENMFWYRQDPGLGLRLIYFSYDVKMKEKGDIPEGYSVSREKKERFSLILESASTNQTSMYLCASSREASQETQYFGPGTRLLVL.